A single sample gave rise to the 29 T cell receptor beta chains below, sequenced in a study of T cell clonotyping in hematopoietic cell transplantation. The assay was immunoSEQ multiplex PCR, and TCRdb's table has in-frame clones only and misses some. The sample holds some 5,000 clones; approximately 94% are singletons and the top ten take over 5.5%. Sample: PBMCs, taken 180 days after allogeneic stem cell transplant. All receptors come from a male patient aged 55-69 years who had an allogeneic stem cell transplant from a related donor, so the T cells may come from the graft donor. Some clones in this sample may be carry-over from other donors' samples.

The chain employs TRBV6-1 and TRBJ1-1; 10 nucleotides match TRBD1. V lost 5 bases and J lost 4; bases outside the gene matches: 7. Germline V gives CDR1 MNHNS, CDR2 SASEGT. The CDR3 runs to 15 residues. CDR3 coding DNA: TGTGCCAGCAGTCCGACAGGGGGCGCATCCACTGAAGCTTTCTTT. It yields the protein CASSPTGGASTEAFF.

The gene calls are TRBV29-1 and TRBJ2-1; D may correspond to TRBD1 or TRBD2 (5 bases each). The CDR3 is 12 residues long. V gave up 4 bases and J gave up 6 bases, with 10 bases separating them. CDR1 is SQVTM, CDR2 ANQGSEA, per germline. CDR3: CSVGGPLNEQFF. In nucleotides, the CDR3 is TGCAGCGTTGGGGGACCCCTCAATGAGCAGTTCTTC.

Only one count was recorded for this clone. V gene TRBV6-5 combines with J gene TRBJ1-1, with D unresolved. V was trimmed by 2 bases and J by 5 bases, leaving 12 bases between them. CDR3 length: 14 residues. CDR1 and CDR2 from the germline V gene are MNHEY and SVGAGI. The CDR3 is CASSYNEVVTEAFF. The CDR3 DNA is TGTGCCAGCAGTTACAATGAGGTTGTGACTGAAGCTTTCTTT.

The gene calls are TRBV19 and TRBJ2-5; tentatively, D is TRBD1 or TRBD2 (6 bases each). Trimming removed 4 bases at V and 1 base at J, with 13 bases between. Germline assignment: CDR1 LNHDA and CDR2 SQIVND (reference sequence). The CDR3 contains 15 residues. CDR3 sequence: CASSSLWGAQETQYF. CDR3 bases: TGTGCCAGTAGTAGTTTGTGGGGGGCCCAAGAGACCCAGTACTTC. Using reference TRBV19 and TRBJ2-5 for the parts outside the CDR3, the full variable domain is DGGITQSPKYLFRKEGQNVTLSCEQNLNHDAMYWYRQDPGQGLRLIYYSQIVNDFQKGDIAEGYSVSREKKESFPLTVTSAQKNPTAFYLCASSSLWGAQETQYFGPGTRLLVL.

The chain carries TRBV9 and TRBJ2-5; D perhaps matches TRBD1 (6 bases). Per the germline V gene, CDR1 is SGDLS and CDR2 is YYNGEE. This CDR3 contains 14 residues. Trimming took off 4 bases at V and 2 bases at J, with 12 bases between the two ends. DNA of the CDR3: TGTGCCAGCAGCCGCGCAGGGGCACAAGAGACCCAGTACTTC. Encoded protein: CASSRAGAQETQYF.

This chain joins TRBV11-2 and TRBJ1-1; D is undetermined. V lost 2 bases to trimming and J lost 3 bases, with 4 bases between them. The CDR3 runs to 12 residues. Germline values: CDR1 SGHAT, CDR2 FQNNGV. The CDR3 spells CASSLLDTEAFF. DNA of the CDR3: TGTGCCAGCAGCTTATTGGACACTGAAGCTTTCTTT.

The CDR3: CASWEGSLSYGYTF. DNA for the CDR3: TGTGCCTCCTGGGAGGGCAGTCTATCCTATGGCTACACCTTC. This rearrangement joins TRBV7-9 to TRBJ1-2; D gene ambiguous. Per germline, CDR1 SEHNR and CDR2 FQNEAQ (reference sequence). V lost 11 bases and J lost 4, with 20 bases in between. The CDR3 consists of 14 residues.

This clone is a singleton in its sample. The V gene is TRBV29-1, the J gene TRBJ2-1; possible D gene TRBD2, 6 bases. Germline loops: CDR1 SQVTM, CDR2 ANQGSEA. Trimming removed 4 bases at V and 5 bases at J, with 6 bases between. CDR3 length: 11 residues. The CDR3 loop is CSVVADNEQFF. The CDR3 nucleotides read TGCAGCGTTGTAGCGGACAATGAGCAGTTCTTC.

This chain connects TRBV29-1 to TRBJ1-2, with D possibly being TRBD1 (5 bases). This CDR3 is 13 amino acids long. Trimming took 6 bases from V and 7 from J, leaving 18 bases between them. Per the germline V gene, CDR1 is SQVTM and CDR2 is ANQGSEA. The CDR3 is CSVHAGGRSGYTF. CDR3 coding DNA: TGCAGCGTCCACGCCGGGGGAAGGAGTGGCTACACCTTC.

The rearrangement joins TRBV19 to TRBJ1-2, with unresolved D. V lost 1 base and J lost 0, with 9 bases in between. CDR1 is LNHDA and CDR2 is SQIVND in the germline V gene (reference sequence). The CDR3 length is 15 residues. The CDR3: CASSIGTASNYGYTF. DNA of the CDR3: TGTGCCAGTAGTATAGGCACGGCCTCTAACTATGGCTACACCTTC. The full variable domain, with the rest looked up from reference TRBV19 and TRBJ1-2, is DGGITQSPKYLFRKEGQNVTLSCEQNLNHDAMYWYRQDPGQGLRLIYYSQIVNDFQKGDIAEGYSVSREKKESFPLTVTSAQKNPTAFYLCASSIGTASNYGYTFGSGTRLTVV.

The CDR3 loop is CASSIVVQGTEAFF. In DNA form, the CDR3 reads TGTGCCAGTAGTATAGTCGTGCAGGGCACTGAAGCTTTCTTT. The J gene is TRBJ1-1, the V gene TRBV19, with D tentatively TRBD1 (5 bases). V lost 1 base to trimming and J lost 4 bases, with 10 bases between them. CDR1 LNHDA and CDR2 SQIVND come from the germline V gene (reference sequence). The CDR3 loop spans 14 amino acids. Drawing the rest from reference TRBV19 and TRBJ1-1, the complete variable domain is DGGITQSPKYLFRKEGQNVTLSCEQNLNHDAMYWYRQDPGQGLRLIYYSQIVNDFQKGDIAEGYSVSREKKESFPLTVTSAQKNPTAFYLCASSIVVQGTEAFFGQGTRLTVV.

This sequence joins TRBV10-3 and TRBJ2-1; 10 bases line up with TRBD2. J was trimmed by 2 bases and V by 4 bases; bases with no gene match: 8. Germline V gene sequence: CDR1 ENHRY, CDR2 SYGVKD. The CDR3 is made up of 17 amino acids. The CDR3 region is CAISVLAGVPAYNEQFF. CDR3 nucleotides: TGTGCCATCAGTGTTCTAGCGGGAGTACCCGCCTACAATGAGCAGTTCTTC.

The rearrangement joins TRBV7-6 to TRBJ1-6; unclear D gene. The germline V gene encodes CDR1 SGHVS and CDR2 FNYEAQ. Between the trimmed V and J ends, which lost 0 bases and 8 bases, there was a span of 8 bases. The CDR3 sequence is 14 residues long. The CDR3 sequence is CASSLALRDSPLHF. The CDR3 nucleotides read TGTGCCAGCAGCTTAGCGTTACGGGATTCACCCCTCCACTTT.

The J gene is TRBJ2-5, the V gene TRBV30, with D tentatively TRBD1 or TRBD2 (5 bases each). In germline, CDR1 is GTSNPN, CDR2 SVGIG (reference sequence). The ends were cut back, 3 bases at V and 1 base at J, with 12 bases in the middle. The CDR3 has 14 residues. The CDR3: CAWSPGTGQETQYF. The CDR3 DNA is TGTGCCTGGAGCCCCGGGACCGGCCAAGAGACCCAGTACTTC.

Of note for this clone: The same CDR3 also results from other DNA sequences found in this sample. The J gene is TRBJ1-2, the V gene TRBV7-9; no definite D call. The germline V gene has CDR1 SEHNR and CDR2 FQNEAQ (reference sequence). The germline V and J ends were trimmed by 1 base and 6 bases, with 6 bases remaining between them. The CDR3 covers 12 residues. The CDR3 protein is CASSLVTDGYTF. CDR3 nucleotide sequence: TGTGCCAGCAGCTTAGTAACCGATGGCTACACCTTC.

The chain joins TRBV10-1 to TRBJ2-4; TRBD2 matches 9 bases. CDR1 and CDR2 (germline): WNHNN, SYGVQD (reference sequence). The CDR3 covers 13 residues. V lost 10 bases, J lost 5 bases, and 6 bases stayed unmatched. CDR3: CANQSGRQNIQYF. The CDR3 nucleotides are TGCGCCAACCAAAGCGGGAGGCAAAACATTCAGTACTTC.

The chain employs TRBV5-1 and TRBJ2-5; TRBD1 aligns across 10 bases. Trimming at V came to 2 bases and at J to 5 bases, leaving 6 bases not matched to a gene. The CDR3 contains 15 residues. Germline V gene data show CDR1 as SGHRS and CDR2 as YFSETQ. The CDR3 sequence is CASSFSTGGFETQYF. Written as DNA, the CDR3 is TGCGCCAGCAGCTTTTCGACAGGGGGCTTTGAGACCCAGTACTTC. The full variable domain, completed using reference TRBV5-1 and TRBJ2-5, is KAGVTQTPRYLIKTRGQQVTLSCSPISGHRSVSWYQQTPGQGLQFLFEYFSETQRNKGNFPGRFSGRQFSNSRSEMNVSTLELGDSALYLCASSFSTGGFETQYFGPGTRLLVL.

This clone is a singleton in its sample. V is TRBV30 and J is TRBJ1-2; no clear D. This CDR3 is built from 11 residues. CDR1 and CDR2 from the germline V gene are GTSNPN and SVGIG (reference sequence). V was clipped by 2 bases and J by 5 bases, with 6 bases between them. This CDR3 reads CAWSRGYGYTF. The CDR3 coding sequence is TGTGCCTGGAGTCGAGGTTATGGCTACACCTTC.

The chain recombines TRBV7-7 with TRBJ2-5, with 7 bases aligning to TRBD2. Germline loops: CDR1 SSHAT, CDR2 FNYEAQ (reference sequence). Trimming removed 3 bases from V and 5 bases from J; junction bases left unmatched: 3. CDR3 length: 13 residues. DNA of the CDR3: TGTGCCAGCAGCTTGGGACTATTGGAGACCCAGTACTTC. Residues: CASSLGLLETQYF.

The chain is built from TRBV11-3 and TRBJ2-6; D tentatively fits TRBD1 or TRBD2 (5 bases each). The CDR3 consists of 13 residues. Trimming took off 8 bases at V and 4 bases at J, with 9 bases between the two ends. CDR1 SGHNT and CDR2 YENEEA come from the germline V gene. DNA of the CDR3: TGTGCCAGCCGGGGCACCGGGGCCAACGTCCTGACTTTC. It encodes CASRGTGANVLTF.

The chain has TRBV7-3 and TRBJ2-5; 7 bases match TRBD2. Per the germline V gene, CDR1 is SGHTA and CDR2 is FQGTGA. The junction had 5 bases not matched to a gene; V was cut back by 8 bases and J by 2 bases. The CDR3 is made up of 13 amino acids. The CDR3 DNA sequence: TGTGCCAGCGGGGCTAGCGGTCAAGAGACCCAGTACTTC. It is translated as CASGASGQETQYF.

The chain carries TRBV6-6 and TRBJ1-2; D gene unclear. The V end lost 2 bases, the J end lost 6 bases, and 10 bases lay between the germline ends. Germline lookup yields CDR1 MNHNY and CDR2 SVGAGI (reference sequence). The CDR3 has 13 amino acids. CDR3 DNA: TGTGCCAGCAGTTACAATCGGGAGGATGGCTACACCTTC. Amino acid sequence: CASSYNREDGYTF.

The count of this clone is one. The rearrangement uses TRBV29-1 and TRBJ2-7, with TRBD2 as a possible D gene (7 bases). The CDR3 spans 14 residues. Germline CDR1 is SQVTM and CDR2 is ANQGSEA. With 4 bases removed from V and 0 bases from J, the gap between germline ends came to 13 bases. The CDR3 here is CSVAWRGLSYEQYF. For the CDR3, the DNA is TGCAGCGTTGCCTGGCGGGGGCTCTCCTACGAGCAGTACTTC.

This clone was seen only once. The gene calls are TRBV28 and TRBJ1-5; perhaps TRBD1 as D (5 bases). Trimming cost V 7 bases and J 14 bases, with 15 bases left between them. The CDR3 length is 11 residues. CDR1 and CDR2 from the germline V gene are MDHEN and SYDVKM. The CDR3 bases are TGTGCCAGCACGGTATCTGGGACCGAGCATTTT. Residues: CASTVSGTEHF.

The J gene is TRBJ2-7, the V gene TRBV5-1; TRBD1 might be the D (6 bases). CDR3 size: 13 residues. Trimming removed 1 base at V and 6 bases at J, with 11 bases between. The germline CDR1 and CDR2 sequences are SGHRS and YFSETQ. This CDR3 reads CASSLSRGIEQYF. CDR3 DNA: TGCGCCAGCAGCTTGTCTAGGGGGATCGAGCAGTACTTC.

This clone qualifies as large (0.1 to 1%). CDR3 residues: CASRASGSDEQYF. As DNA, the CDR3 is TGTGCCAGCAGGGCTAGCGGGAGCGACGAGCAGTACTTC. The J gene is TRBJ2-7, the V gene TRBV11-3; 10 bases map to TRBD2. Trimming took 6 bases from V and 5 from J; bases not matched to a gene: 4. The CDR3 consists of 13 residues. Germline values: CDR1 SGHNT, CDR2 YENEEA.

The chain employs TRBV25-1 and TRBJ1-6, with D perhaps TRBD1 (5 bases). Trimming cost V 2 bases and J 4 bases, with 9 bases left between them. Germline CDR1 is MGHDK and CDR2 is SYGVNS. The CDR3 is 15 amino acids. The CDR3 sequence is CASSERRGYNSPLHF. The CDR3 DNA sequence: TGTGCCAGCAGTGAAAGACGGGGGTATAATTCACCCCTCCACTTT. Full variable domain (missing parts from reference TRBV25-1 and TRBJ1-6): EADIYQTPRYLVIGTGKKITLECSQTMGHDKMYWYQQDPGMELHLIHYSYGVNSTEKGDLSSESTVSRIRTEHFPLTLESARPSHTSQYLCASSERRGYNSPLHFGNGTRLTVT.

Only one count was recorded for this clone. J is TRBJ2-7 and V is TRBV6-6; TRBD1 aligns across 9 bases. The trim removed 6 bases at V and 4 bases at J, leaving 7 bases unmatched. The CDR3 contains 14 residues. Germline V CDR1 and CDR2: MNHNY, SVGAGI (reference sequence). CDR3 residues: CASRPGQGLYEQYF. As DNA, the CDR3 is TGTGCCAGCAGGCCGGGACAGGGTCTGTACGAGCAGTACTTC.

V gene TRBV18 combines with J gene TRBJ1-5; unclear D gene. CDR1 is KGHSH, CDR2 LQKENI, per germline. V lost 6 bases, J lost 0 bases, and 6 bases lay in between. CDR3 length equals 13 residues. CDR3 sequence: CASSEGSNQPQHF. The DNA of the CDR3 is TGTGCCAGCTCCGAGGGTAGCAATCAGCCCCAGCATTTT.